This note documents a single T cell receptor (beta chain) sequence. The antigen it binds to is not known. No much larger clonotype is one base removed from it; base qualities were not supplied. The library was made by the immunoSEQ multiplex PCR assay. RNA was extracted from all samples and reverse transcribed into cDNA, which served as template for TCR sequencing. First-strand cDNA was synthesized using SuperScript III with a 2:1 mix of oligo-dT and random hexamers. A synthetic immune receptor repertoire was used to gauge amplification bias, and whatever bias remained was removed computationally. The published analysis was carried out like this. Raw reads were preprocessed to remove errors, and CDR3 was defined according to IMGT conventions as the region from the conserved cysteine to phenylalanine. Clonality was computed by normalizing Shannon entropy by log2 of the number of productive unique TCRs and subtracting the result from 1. Whether scalp clones were CD4 or CD8 was inferred by matching scalp TCRbeta sequences against CD4 and CD8 repertoires sorted from blood. TCRdb mirrors the immuneACCESS table, restricted to in-frame sequences. Some clones are absent from its copies; in checked studies, under half trace to an unresolved V gene, and the reason for the others is unknown. The V and J calls and clone size are taken from that table; D and trimming were inferred from the DNA. This sample holds hundreds of thousands of clones; over 45% were observed only once. The ten largest account for 0.75% to 0.95% of the sample.

Taken with the paper, the label for treatment or condition translates to: oral pan-JAK inhibitor, 5-10 mg twice daily. From alopecia areata patients, peripheral blood was collected along with lesional scalp punch biopsies. PBMCs were isolated by density centrifugation and stained for CD3, CD4 and CD8, and CD4+ and CD8+ T cells were sorted on a FACSAria. The sample comes from a study of CD8+ T cells in alopecia areata (dated by TCRdb to 2017 to 2018). With respect to the entire study: Treated patients were enrolled in an open-label pilot trial of oral tofacitinib, 5 to 10 mg twice daily, for moderate-to-severe alopecia areata. Biopsies were taken from tofacitinib-treated patients at baseline and again at 4 and 24 weeks into treatment, and several of those patients also had a later scalp biopsy. Clonality in the scalp was compared among normal scalp (n=4), patchy alopecia areata scalp (n=8), and alopecia totalis/universalis scalp (n=8). High-throughput TCRbeta sequencing was used to examine T cell clonal expansion in alopecia areata in both the C3H/HeJ mouse model and human patients. RNA came from the PAXgene miRNA kit for fixed scalp, the miRNeasy kit for PBMCs, and the RNeasy kit for mouse skin. On the human side, TCRbeta sequencing was run on scalp tissue and on sorted CD4+ and CD8+ peripheral blood T cells from healthy controls and from alopecia areata patients with either patchy or totalis/universalis disease. The SALT score, which quantifies the percentage of affected scalp surface area, was used to measure disease severity in treated patients. Tofacitinib was administered for 6 to 18 months, and 6 months of follow-up off drug were then conducted to assess delayed response and recurrence. TCRbeta CDR3 regions were amplified by immunoSEQ multiplex PCR with 35 Vbeta forward and 13 Jbeta reverse primers.

Overall study outcomes, separate from this receptor: Scalp clonality and the number of expanded CD8+ clones among the top 100 scalp clones were significantly decreased by tofacitinib. Many expanded lesional clones persisted in scalp and blood during tofacitinib treatment, which may partly explain relapse after stopping treatment. Because the treated cohort was small and included a single nonresponder, larger studies are needed to assess links between baseline CD8+ expansion and response. Lesional scalp, especially in alopecia totalis/universalis, showed higher clonality and more expanded CD8+ clones than normal scalp, suggesting antigenic drive. Shared TCR sequences between patients were less evident than in mice, which may be partly attributable to HLA diversity in the patient population. Unlike mouse skin, which is dominated by gammadelta T cells, normal human skin has resident alphabeta T cells that are also sequenced, and this complicates analysis of the scalp TCR repertoire.

Germline trimming: 7 bases from V, 5 bases from J; junction bases outside gene matches: 4. Taken from cysteine to phenylalanine, the CDR3 has 12 residues. The only DNA kept is the CDR3, 36 bases in frame from the first base. CDR1 and CDR2 are drawn from the germline V gene: SQVTM, ANQGSEA. Sequencing was performed on CD4+ T cells sorted from blood, taken around week 54, from a patient treated with tofacitinib. In this chain, TRBV29-1 is recombined with TRBJ1-4, and TRBD1 matches 7 of the central bases. This TCR was recovered from a human donor with alopecia areata. The CDR3 protein is CSAKTGNEKLFF. The nucleotide sequence reads TGCAGCGCCAAGACAGGGAATGAAAAACTGTTTTTT.